The next 6 T cell receptor beta chains were all read from a single sample in a study of cytomegalovirus exposure and HLA in healthy donors. PCR used 60 Vbeta primers and 13 Jbeta primers. This table comes from immunoSEQ multiplex PCR, and its TCRdb copy is limited to in-frame clones, with some not included. The table records roughly 290,000 clones, 80% to 90% of them present only once. Sequenced sample: PBMCs. These receptors were taken from a young woman in good health and CMV-seronegative.

The chain links TRBV6-5 to TRBJ2-5, with 7 bases identical to TRBD1. Judging by the DNA end, TRBJ2-7 fits better; the J call may be wrong. The CDR3 has 14 amino acids. Germline V gene data show CDR1 as MNHEY and CDR2 as SVGAGI. The CDR3 DNA reads TGTGCCAGCAGGTCGACAGGGAACGTCTACGAGCAGTACTTC. It yields the protein CASRSTGNVYEQYF.

J is TRBJ1-1 and V is TRBV2, with 7 bases that match TRBD1. The J segment lost 4 bases and the V segment lost 7 bases, leaving 18 bases of the junction unmatched. Per germline, CDR1 SNHLY and CDR2 FYNNEI. The CDR3 has 17 amino acids. CDR3 region: CASKPTGTVFFGTEAFF. The DNA for the CDR3 is TGTGCCAGCAAGCCGACAGGGACTGTTTTCTTTGGCACTGAAGCTTTCTTT.

This clone is a singleton in its sample. The chain carries TRBV14 and TRBJ1-4; 8 bases are shared with TRBD1. The germline CDR1 and CDR2 sequences are SGHDN and FVKESK. This CDR3 comprises 16 residues. The V segment lost 2 bases and the J segment 3 bases; nucleotides outside the gene matches: 5. DNA of the CDR3: TGTGCCAGCAGCCAACACCAGGGGGCTTCTAATGAAAAACTGTTTTTT. Its translation is CASSQHQGASNEKLFF.

The chain links TRBV5-6 to TRBJ1-2; possibly TRBD1 for D (6 bases). The CDR3 is made up of 12 amino acids. V was cut by 4 bases and J by 8 bases, with 12 bases left in between. CDR1 and CDR2 (germline): SGHDT, YYEEEE. The CDR3 sequence is CASSATGYGYTF. DNA for the CDR3: TGTGCCAGCAGCGCCACAGGGTACGGCTACACCTTC.

This rearrangement joins TRBV6-1 to TRBJ2-1; the match to TRBD2 covers 9 bases. The V segment lost 1 base and the J segment 9 bases; nucleotides outside the gene matches: 7. The CDR3 contains 15 residues. Per germline, CDR1 MNHNS and CDR2 SASEGT. The CDR3: CASSEVAGGPIEQFF. The CDR3 DNA follows: TGTGCCAGCAGTGAAGTGGCGGGGGGGCCGATTGAGCAGTTCTTC.

The rearrangement joins TRBV7-2 to TRBJ2-7; 10 bases are shared with TRBD2. Trimming took 5 bases from V and 2 from J; bases not matched to a gene: 6. The CDR3 is 15 residues long. Germline V lookup: CDR1 SGHTA, CDR2 FQGNSA. The CDR3 here is CASSPQTSGPYEQYF. The CDR3, as DNA: TGTGCCAGCAGCCCCCAGACTAGCGGGCCCTACGAGCAGTACTTC.